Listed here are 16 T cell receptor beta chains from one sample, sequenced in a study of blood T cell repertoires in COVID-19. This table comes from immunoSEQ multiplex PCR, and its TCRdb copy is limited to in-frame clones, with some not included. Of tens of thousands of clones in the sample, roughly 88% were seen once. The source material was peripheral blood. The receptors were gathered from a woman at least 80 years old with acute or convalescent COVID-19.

The CDR3 coding sequence is TGTGCCAGCAGCCTCGGAGCGGGTACTAATGAAAAACTGTTTTTT. Amino acids: CASSLGAGTNEKLFF. The chain has TRBV7-8 and TRBJ1-4, with D hard to call. Germline assignment: CDR1 SGHVS and CDR2 FQNEAQ. Trimming removed 5 bases from V and 2 bases from J, with 12 bases in between. This CDR3 contains 15 residues.

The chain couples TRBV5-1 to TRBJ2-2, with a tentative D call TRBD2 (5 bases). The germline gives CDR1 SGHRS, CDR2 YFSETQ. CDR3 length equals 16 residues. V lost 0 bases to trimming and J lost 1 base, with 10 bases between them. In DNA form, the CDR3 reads TGCGCCAGCAGCTTGGCCGTGGCGGGGAACACCGGGGAGCTGTTTTTT. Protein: CASSLAVAGNTGELFF.

CDR3 sequence: CSVEDPGQGAYEQYF. The CDR3 bases are TGCAGCGTTGAAGACCCTGGACAGGGGGCCTACGAGCAGTACTTC. The genes are TRBV29-1 and TRBJ2-7; TRBD1 matches at 10 bases. Germline V gives CDR1 SQVTM, CDR2 ANQGSEA. With V trimmed by 0 bases and J by 2 bases, 4 bases remained unmatched. This CDR3 comprises 15 residues.

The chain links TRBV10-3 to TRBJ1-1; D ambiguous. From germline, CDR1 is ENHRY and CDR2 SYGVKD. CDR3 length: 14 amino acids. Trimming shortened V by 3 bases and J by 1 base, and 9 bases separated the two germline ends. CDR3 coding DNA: TGTGCCATCAGTGACCTAGGTGGGAACACTGAAGCTTTCTTT. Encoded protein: CAISDLGGNTEAFF.

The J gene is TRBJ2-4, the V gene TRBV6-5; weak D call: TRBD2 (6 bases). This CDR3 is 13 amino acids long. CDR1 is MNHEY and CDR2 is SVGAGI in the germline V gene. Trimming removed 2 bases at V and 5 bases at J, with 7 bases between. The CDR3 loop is CASSYGTENIQYF. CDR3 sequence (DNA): TGTGCCAGCAGTTACGGGACTGAAAACATTCAGTACTTC.

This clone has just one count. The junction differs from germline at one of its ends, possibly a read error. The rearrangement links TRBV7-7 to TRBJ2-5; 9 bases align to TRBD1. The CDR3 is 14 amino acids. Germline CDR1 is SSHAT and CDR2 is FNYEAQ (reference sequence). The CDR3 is CASSGTGLRETQYF. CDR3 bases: TGTGCTAGCAGCGGGACAGGGTTGAGGGAGACCCAGTACTTC.

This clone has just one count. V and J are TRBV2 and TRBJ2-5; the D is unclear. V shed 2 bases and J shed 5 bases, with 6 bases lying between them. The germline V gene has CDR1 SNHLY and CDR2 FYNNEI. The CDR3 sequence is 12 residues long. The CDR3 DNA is TGTGCCAGCAGTGAATTTGGCGAGACCCAGTACTTC. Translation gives CASSEFGETQYF. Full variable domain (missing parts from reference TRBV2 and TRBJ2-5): EPEVTQTPSHQVTQMGQEVILRCVPISNHLYFYWYRQILGQKVEFLVSFYNNEISEKSEIFDDQFSVERPDGSNFTLKIRSTKLEDSAMYFCASSEFGETQYFGPGTRLLVL.

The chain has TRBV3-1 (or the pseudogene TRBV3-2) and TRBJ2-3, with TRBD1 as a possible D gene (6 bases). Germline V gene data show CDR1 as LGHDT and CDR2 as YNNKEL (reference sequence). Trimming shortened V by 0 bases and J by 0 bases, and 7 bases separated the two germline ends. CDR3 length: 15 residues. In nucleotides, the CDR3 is TGTGCCAGCAGCCAAGAGGGGGCCAGCACAGATACGCAGTATTTT. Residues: CASSQEGASTDTQYF.

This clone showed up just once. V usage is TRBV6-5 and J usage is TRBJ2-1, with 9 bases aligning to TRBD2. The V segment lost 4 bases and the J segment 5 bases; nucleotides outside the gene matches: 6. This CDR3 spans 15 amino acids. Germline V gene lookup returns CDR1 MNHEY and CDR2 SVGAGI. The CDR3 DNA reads TGTGCCAGCAGTTCCCCAGCGGGGGGTAACAATGAGCAGTTCTTC. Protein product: CASSSPAGGNNEQFF.

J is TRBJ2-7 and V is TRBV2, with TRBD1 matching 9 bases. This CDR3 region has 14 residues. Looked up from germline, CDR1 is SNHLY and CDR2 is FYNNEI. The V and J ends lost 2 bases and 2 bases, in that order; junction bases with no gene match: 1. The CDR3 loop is CASSERTGAYEQYF. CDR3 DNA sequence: TGTGCCAGCAGTGAAAGGACAGGGGCCTACGAGCAGTACTTC.

CDR3 nucleotide sequence: TGTGCCAGCAGCTTAGGGCAGACAGCCTACGAGCAGTACTTC. Translated, it gives CASSLGQTAYEQYF. The V gene is TRBV7-9, the J gene TRBJ2-7; possible D gene TRBD1, 5 bases. The CDR3 covers 14 residues. Germline CDR1 is SEHNR and CDR2 is FQNEAQ (reference sequence). The V and J ends lost 1 base and 2 bases respectively, with 9 bases between them.

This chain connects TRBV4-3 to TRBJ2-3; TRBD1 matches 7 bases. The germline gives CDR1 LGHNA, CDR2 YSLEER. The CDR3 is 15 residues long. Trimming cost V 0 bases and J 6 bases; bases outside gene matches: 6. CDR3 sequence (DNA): TGCGCCAGCAGCCAAGATTTAGGGGGCGCGGATACGCAGTATTTT. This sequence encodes CASSQDLGGADTQYF.

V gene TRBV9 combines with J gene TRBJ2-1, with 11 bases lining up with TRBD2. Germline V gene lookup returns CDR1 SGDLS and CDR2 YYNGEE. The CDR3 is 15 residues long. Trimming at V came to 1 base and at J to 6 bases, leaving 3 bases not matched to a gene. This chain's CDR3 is CASSVTSGSSNEQFF. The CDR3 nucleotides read TGTGCCAGCAGCGTAACTAGCGGGAGTAGCAATGAGCAGTTCTTC.

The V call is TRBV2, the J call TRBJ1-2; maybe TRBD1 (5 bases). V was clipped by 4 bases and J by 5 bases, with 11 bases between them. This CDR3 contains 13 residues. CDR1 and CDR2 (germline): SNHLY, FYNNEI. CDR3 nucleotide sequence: TGTGCCAGCAGTGGTGACCAGGGTTATGGCTACACCTTC. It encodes CASSGDQGYGYTF.

CDR3 sequence: CASSLGGTGSHEQYF. CDR3 nucleotide sequence: TGTGCCAGCAGCTTAGGAGGGACAGGGTCCCACGAGCAGTACTTC. This sequence joins TRBV7-2 and TRBJ2-7, with 9 bases identical to TRBD1. The germline V gene has CDR1 SGHTA and CDR2 FQGNSA. There are 15 residues in the CDR3. The trim removed 1 base at V and 5 bases at J, leaving 6 bases unmatched.

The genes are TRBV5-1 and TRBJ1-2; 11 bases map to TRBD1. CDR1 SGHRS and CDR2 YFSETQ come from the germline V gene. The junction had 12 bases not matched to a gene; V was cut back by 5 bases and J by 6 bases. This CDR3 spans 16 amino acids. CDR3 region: CASRSGQGGLVDGYTF. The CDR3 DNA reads TGCGCCAGCAGGTCGGGACAGGGGGGCCTGGTGGATGGCTACACCTTC.